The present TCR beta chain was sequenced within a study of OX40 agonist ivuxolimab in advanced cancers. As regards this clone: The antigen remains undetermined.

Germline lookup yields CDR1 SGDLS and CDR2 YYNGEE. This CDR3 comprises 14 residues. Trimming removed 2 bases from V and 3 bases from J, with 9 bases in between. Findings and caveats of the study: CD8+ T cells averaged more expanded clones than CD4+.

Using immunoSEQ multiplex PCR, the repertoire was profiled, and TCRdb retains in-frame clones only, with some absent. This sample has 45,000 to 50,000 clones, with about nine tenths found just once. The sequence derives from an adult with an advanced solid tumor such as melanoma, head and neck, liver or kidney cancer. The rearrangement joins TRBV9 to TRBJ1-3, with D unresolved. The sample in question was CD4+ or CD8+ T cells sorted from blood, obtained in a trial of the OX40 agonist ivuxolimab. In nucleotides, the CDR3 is TGTGCCAGCAGCGTTGGAGTGGATGGAAACACCATATATTTT. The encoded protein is CASSVGVDGNTIYF. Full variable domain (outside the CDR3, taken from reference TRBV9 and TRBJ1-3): DSGVTQTPKHLITATGQRVTLRCSPRSGDLSVYWYQQSLDQGLQFLIQYYNGEERAKGNILERFSAQQFPDLHSELNLSSLELGDSALYFCASSVGVDGNTIYFGEGSWLTVV.